Listed here are 18 T cell receptor beta chains from one sample, sequenced in a study of blood T cells in healthy people across ages (dated by TCRdb to 2015 to 2017). Library prep was done by 5' RACE. The run used an Illumina HiSeq 2500. A second PCR of about 7 to 12 cycles was run with a J-beta primer mix and a sample-barcoded 5' primer. TCRdb trimmed public reads at Q25 via fastp, called clones via MiXCR and kept in-frame beta chains. Rows with a matching CDR3 protein are joined into one entry that keeps the most common DNA and genes. For this sample the table gives some 760,000 distinct CDR3 sequences, of which roughly 25% were detected only once. Of the sample, more than 7.5% falls within the top ten clones. The same sample was also used in a study of T cells of mothers and their children.

Sequenced material: blood. The receptor source for this set is a boy aged 5-17 years in good health.

Only a few counts were recorded for this clonotype. The V gene is TRBV3-1, the J gene TRBJ1-1; maybe TRBD1 (5 bases). Germline CDR1 LGHDT, CDR2 YNNKEL (reference sequence). This CDR3 region has 15 residues. V lost 5 bases and J 3 bases, leaving 16 bases between the germline ends. The CDR3 region has the DNA TGTGCCAGCAGCACGTCGGAGGCGACAGACACTGAAGCTTTCTTT. Translation gives CASSTSEATDTEAFF.

This clonotype was picked up a small number of times. The chain combines TRBV20-1 with TRBJ2-1; TRBD2 matches at 10 bases. The CDR3 contains 15 residues. CDR1 and CDR2 (germline): DFQATT, SNEGSKA (reference sequence). The CDR3 spells CSARLTSGVYNEQFF. As DNA, the CDR3 is TGCAGCGCTCGCCTAACTAGCGGGGTATACAATGAGCAGTTCTTC.

This chain connects TRBV27 to TRBJ1-2, with 7 bases identical to TRBD1. CDR3 size: 13 residues. In germline, CDR1 is MNHEY, CDR2 SMNVEV (reference sequence). V shed 6 bases and J 8 bases; nucleotides not matched to a gene: 9. DNA of the CDR3: TGTGCCAGCAGGATGACAGGGTTAGGGGGCTACACCTTC. This gives the protein CASRMTGLGGYTF.

This clonotype was seen a handful of times. This chain uses TRBV3-1 with TRBJ2-7; D is unresolved. CDR1 LGHDT and CDR2 YNNKEL come from the germline V gene (reference sequence). V was cut by 1 base and J by 0 bases, with 10 bases left in between. The length of the CDR3 is 15 residues. The CDR3 nucleotides are TGTGCCAGCAGCCAAGGGCCGACGAGCTCCTACGAGCAGTACTTC. It translates to CASSQGPTSSYEQYF.

This clonotype appeared a few times. Here the CDR3 DNA reads TGTGCCAGCAGCCGAACCCCCGGGGTCCAAGAGACCCAGTACTTC. Encoded protein: CASSRTPGVQETQYF. The rearrangement links TRBV6-6 to TRBJ2-5; tentative D call: TRBD2 (5 bases). The CDR3 consists of 15 residues. Trimming left V 6 bases short and J 1 base short, with 15 bases between. Germline V gene lookup returns CDR1 MNHNY and CDR2 SVGAGI (reference sequence).

This clonotype was seen only a few times. This chain links TRBV28 with TRBJ2-7; tentatively, D is TRBD2 (5 bases). Trimming removed 10 bases at V and 6 bases at J, with 31 bases between. The CDR3 is 17 residues long. CDR1 is MDHEN, CDR2 SYDVKM, per germline. The CDR3 is CATTPHNQRETPGEQYF. DNA for the CDR3: TGTGCCACCACCCCACACAATCAGAGGGAGACTCCTGGCGAGCAGTACTTC.

The chain is built from TRBV29-1 and TRBJ2-1; D ambiguous. CDR1 and CDR2 (germline): SQVTM, ANQGSEA. CDR3 size: 15 residues. The V end was cut by 0 bases, the J end by 0 bases, with 9 bases between. The CDR3 nucleotides read TGCAGCGTTGAAGACGACGGAAGCTCCTACAATGAGCAGTTCTTC. Its translation: CSVEDDGSSYNEQFF.

This clonotype was counted between two and nine times. V is TRBV4-1 and J is TRBJ2-5, with D unresolved. The germline V gene encodes CDR1 MGHRA and CDR2 YSYEKL. Trimming took 1 base from V and 2 from J, leaving 8 bases between them. The length of the CDR3 is 14 residues. This CDR3 is CASSQGEGQETQYF. The CDR3 region has the DNA TGCGCCAGCAGCCAAGGGGAAGGGCAAGAGACCCAGTACTTC.

This chain joins TRBV29-1 and TRBJ2-1; D is possibly TRBD2 (6 bases). CDR3 size: 12 residues. V was shortened by 6 bases and J by 6 bases, with 12 bases between the two germline ends. Germline CDR1 SQVTM, CDR2 ANQGSEA. As DNA, the CDR3 is TGCAGCGTCTTGGACTATTCCAATGAGCAGTTCTTC. As protein: CSVLDYSNEQFF.

J is TRBJ2-7 and V is TRBV6-5, with TRBD2 matching 7 bases. Germline values: CDR1 MNHEY, CDR2 SVGAGI. V gave up 4 bases and J gave up 5 bases; unmatched junction bases: 5. The CDR3 is made up of 13 amino acids. The CDR3 region has the DNA TGTGCCAGCAGTTGGACTAGAGGCCACGAGCAGTACTTC. This gives the protein CASSWTRGHEQYF.

V usage is TRBV20-1 and J usage is TRBJ2-5; 7 bases map to TRBD2. The end of the DNA is better explained by TRBJ2-1, so the J call may be wrong. The CDR3 covers 12 residues. Germline CDR1 reads DFQATT; CDR2 reads SNEGSKA (reference sequence). CDR3 sequence: CSALTTSLRQFF. CDR3 bases: TGCAGTGCCTTAACGACTAGCCTTAGGCAGTTCTTC.

This clonotype was observed a handful of times. The chain uses TRBV3-1 and TRBJ2-5, with 11 bases fitting TRBD2. The end of the DNA fits TRBJ2-1 better, so the J call may be wrong. CDR1 is LGHDT, CDR2 YNNKEL, per germline (reference sequence). CDR3 size: 16 residues. The CDR3 sequence is CASSQAILAGEGEQFF. Here the CDR3 DNA reads TGTGCCAGCAGCCAAGCTATACTAGCGGGAGAGGGGGAGCAGTTCTTC.

This clonotype was seen more than once but under ten times. Its ends do not fully match the called genes, so a read error is possible. V and J are TRBV7-2 and TRBJ2-3; 7 bases align to TRBD1. The CDR3 runs to 16 residues. Germline V CDR1 and CDR2: SGHTA, FQGNSA. CDR3 nucleotide sequence: TGTGCCAGCAGCTCTGGTTTGACAGGGAGCACAGATACGCGGTATTTT. Its protein product is CASSSGLTGSTDTRYF.

Note on this clonotype: One junction end does not reproduce the germline sequence, and a read error may be involved. The gene calls are TRBV7-8 and TRBJ2-3, with 10 bases identical to TRBD2. The CDR3 has 12 residues. CDR1 is SGHVS and CDR2 is FQNEAQ in the germline V gene. This CDR3 is CASNPSPLAGDF. The CDR3 DNA reads as TGTGCCAGCAACCCATCCCCGCTAGCGGGGGATTTT.

This clonotype was observed a handful of times. The rearrangement uses TRBV12-3 or TRBV12-4 and TRBJ1-1; tentative D call: TRBD1 (6 bases). This CDR3 is 18 amino acids long. V was clipped by 0 bases and J by 3 bases, with 20 bases between them. The CDR3 here is CASSLAPGGLRVDTEAFF. For the CDR3, the DNA is TGTGCCAGCAGTTTAGCGCCGGGGGGGCTCAGAGTGGACACTGAAGCTTTCTTT.

The table lists this clonotype with many counts. This chain joins TRBV11-2 and TRBJ1-1; the D is unclear. The CDR3 runs 14 residues. Germline values: CDR1 SGHAT, CDR2 FQNNGV. V was trimmed by 1 base and J by 2 bases, leaving 8 bases between them. The CDR3 region is CASSLGSLNTEAFF. The CDR3 DNA reads TGTGCCAGCAGCTTAGGGTCATTAAACACTGAAGCTTTCTTT.

The chain couples TRBV19 to TRBJ1-5; possible D gene TRBD1, 5 bases. The V end lost 6 bases, the J end lost 3 bases, and 15 bases lay between the germline ends. The CDR3 contains 15 residues. Germline CDR1 reads LNHDA; CDR2 reads SQIVND (reference sequence). This chain's CDR3 is CASSDRDSDNQPQHF. The CDR3 coding sequence is TGTGCCAGTAGCGACCGGGACTCCGACAATCAGCCCCAGCATTTT.

V gene TRBV29-1 combines with J gene TRBJ2-5, with TRBD1 identical over 7 bases. The DNA end lines up better with TRBJ2-7; the J call may be wrong. The length of the CDR3 is 13 residues. Germline CDR1 is SQVTM and CDR2 is ANQGSEA. The CDR3 nucleotides read TGCAGCGTTGATGAAGGGGGCATCGACGAGCAGTACTTC. It specifies CSVDEGGIDEQYF.